This TCR beta chain was recovered during a study of identical twins listed by TCRdb under 2016. Regarding the research as a whole: To test whether fetal clonotypes persist, the study used deep sequencing on TCR alpha and beta repertoires from monozygotic twins, unrelated adults of various ages, and cord blood. Replicate twin experiments were performed at different times using different library preparation protocols to rule out contamination.

Trimming takes 5 bases off V and 5 bases off J; junction bases not matched to a gene: 3. In the germline V gene (reference sequence), CDR1 corresponds to LNHDA and CDR2 to SQIVND. The CDR3 covers 14 residues, taking in both the cysteine and the phenylalanine. The DNA shown is the 42-base CDR3, in frame from base 1. A few counts support this clonotype. The antigen it binds to is not known. Per-base qualities were not stored, and no clone one base away is much larger. The investigation overall reported the following: A weaker excess of twin sharing was found in beta out-of-frame sequences because the signal-to-noise ratio was lowered by fewer shared sequences. Fewer insertions were carried by abundant cord blood beta clonotypes; a weaker similar trend was observed in young adult naive repertoires, while no such trend was observed in memory repertoires. Out-of-frame TCR alpha sequences shared between twins showed an excess of low generation-probability sequences compared with coincidental sharing between unrelated individuals. Zero-insertion analyses could be partly confounded by invariant T cells such as MAIT and iNKT, although diverse VJ usage argued against such confounding for most clonotypes. In monozygotic twins, recombination models systematically underestimated out-of-frame TCR alpha sharing, but the models matched the sharing seen between unrelated individuals. Because the same donors could not be followed over many years, the conclusions relied on cross-sectional statistical analysis.

Every donor in the study was a healthy Caucasian. Three pairs of female monozygotic twins, all aged roughly 18 to 29 years, made up the twin cohort. Positive isolation kits from Invitrogen were used to isolate the CD4+ and CD8+ T cell populations. Receptor libraries were prepared by 5' RACE. The run used an Illumina HiSeq 2000. A universal primer binding site was introduced by template switching, and a unique molecular identifier was present in the final cDNA, enabling accurate counting of TCR cDNA molecules. Specific primers in the conserved constant-segment region were used to synthesize first-strand cDNA for the TCR alpha and beta chains. Each cDNA library was double barcoded, with a SMART-Mk sample barcode plus Illumina barcodes, to control for contamination. Two successive PCR steps introduced TruSeq adapter sequences along with Illumina sample barcodes. The TCR alpha and beta cDNA libraries were sequenced on the Illumina HiSeq platform using custom primers. The paper's data handling went like this. MiGEC processed the raw reads to extract unique molecular identifiers, while MiXCR was used to determine the CDR3 positions. For each individual, recombination models were inferred using an EM algorithm with the repgenHMM and IGoR tools. The analysis of shared clonotypes was done with the tcR package in R, with sharing normalized by the product of cloneset sizes. Out-of-frame nonproductive sequences were analyzed to study raw recombination free of thymic and clonal selection effects. TCRdb redid the processing of the public reads, applying fastp at Q25 and MiXCR, and retained in-frame beta chains. Duplicate CDR3 protein sequences are folded into a single record with the most common DNA and genes. TCRdb assigned the V and J calls; the authors' analysis was not used. The sample table contains approximately 250,000 distinct CDR3 sequences; only one count was recorded for 6.5% of them. Clones ranked in the top ten supply about 14% of the sample.

The sample also formed part of further work on T cells expressing NK-cell markers. Looking at the second paper: TCR beta-chain repertoires were profiled in sorted CD3+CD56+NKG2C+, CD3+CD56+NKG2C- and CD3+CD56-NKG2C+ T-cell subsets from eight donors. Among the eight sequenced donors, seven were HCMV-seropositive and one was HCMV-seronegative. In several experiments an anti-gammadeltaTCR antibody was added to restrict sorting to alphabetaTCR-expressing T cells. For several donors, the dominant CD3+CD56+NKG2C+ clonotypes were among the top 10 CD8+ clonotypes and accounted for roughly 1.0-8% of CD8+ T cells. Those dominant clonotypes were again the most abundant among CD3+CD56-NKG2C+ cells in a few donors, at roughly 28.3-65%. Whether the expanded NKG2C-expressing T cell clones were specific for HCMV antigens remained unclear. All eight donors whose samples were sequenced were randomly selected healthy volunteers, three of them men and five women. To determine HCMV serostatus, a commercial ELISA kit was used to detect HCMV-specific IgG in serum. MIGEC handled demultiplexing of the reads and grouping by UMI, while MiTCR was used to assemble and quantify clonotypes. Only TCR cDNA sequences supported by at least two reads were kept to exclude erroneous sequences. The tcR package was used for downstream repertoire analysis, with clonotypes matched between fractions based on CDR3 nucleotide sequence plus V segment. VDJmatch was used to annotate antigen specificity against VDJdb, with one amino acid substitution in CDR3 permitted.

Sample: CD8+ T cells sorted from blood. In this chain, TRBV19 is recombined with TRBJ2-2; 9 bases in the junction line up with TRBD2. This TCR came from a woman aged 18 to 35 in good health. The DNA sequence is given as TGTGCCAGTAGTTTTAGCGGGAGTACCGGGGAGCTGTTTTTT. It translates as CASSFSGSTGELFF.